The clone carrying this T cell receptor beta chain was detected only a few times. The identical CDR3 is also encoded by other nucleotide sequences in the sample. Germline CDR1 is SGDLS and CDR2 is YYNGEE. The CDR3 is 14 residues long. The V end was cut by 4 bases, the J end by 2 bases, with 11 bases between. The data were obtained in a study of blood T cell repertoires in COVID-19. Authors' analysis steps: Amplifying reference gene primers gave estimates of nucleated cell counts. Assay: immunoSEQ multiplex PCR; the TCRdb copy retains only in-frame clones and omits some. From that table come the V and J calls and clone size; the DNA was used to work out D and trimming. The sample shows 250,000 to 300,000 clones, roughly 89% of them seen only once. Participants were aged roughly 18 to 95 years, lived in about 26 US areas, and enrolled virtually.

This receptor was identified in a woman between 40 and 55 years old who had recovered from COVID-19. What was sequenced was PBMCs or T cells enriched from blood (not recorded which). The V gene is TRBV9, the J gene TRBJ2-3; no reliable D call. As DNA, the CDR3 is TGTGCCAGCAGCCCCCCCAGCGTCACAGATACGCAGTATTTT. It yields the protein CASSPPSVTDTQYF. Full variable domain (rest looked up from reference TRBV9 and TRBJ2-3): DSGVTQTPKHLITATGQRVTLRCSPRSGDLSVYWYQQSLDQGLQFLIQYYNGEERAKGNILERFSAQQFPDLHSELNLSSLELGDSALYFCASSPPSVTDTQYFGPGTRLTVL.